What follows is one TCR beta chain and its context. Each CDR3 protein gets one entry after TCRdb re-called the RT-PCR reads with MiXCR. Of just under 550,000 distinct CDR3 sequences in the sample, roughly 23% were seen once. The source of the sample is a study of response to subunit inactivated influenza vaccine. V shed 7 bases and J shed 0 bases, with 11 bases lying between them. This CDR3 spans 13 amino acids. Per germline, CDR1 SQVTM and CDR2 ANQGSEA. The same data also contributed to another study, on T cells expressing NK-cell markers. That publication notes: Generation of TCR beta cDNA was performed by 5'RACE template switching incorporating UMIs. Sorted CD3+CD56+NKG2C+, CD3+CD56+NKG2C- and CD3+CD56-NKG2C+ T cells supplied TCR beta repertoires. The CD3+CD56-NKG2C+ fraction was also led by these clonotypes in several donors. Expanded NKG2C+ T cell clones had unclear HCMV specificity.

The receptor comes from a man aged 50 to 60 who received an inactivated influenza vaccine. Sequencing used CD4+ T cells sorted from PBMCs, obtained 12 days after vaccination. The gene calls are TRBV29-1 and TRBJ2-3; D ambiguous. CDR3 loop: CSGSPSSTDTQYF. The DNA for the CDR3 is TGCAGCGGCTCCCCTTCTAGCACAGATACGCAGTATTTT.